The rows below give T cell receptor beta chains drawn from one sample of a study of shared clonotypes between healthy human individuals. Measured with immunoSEQ multiplex PCR; TCRdb has only the in-frame clones, and not every one. The sample contains about 580,000 clones, about 98% of which appear only once. Sequencing input: naive CD8+ T cells sorted from blood. The source is a man aged 25-40 years in good health. Each CDR3 is given with its conserved first and last residue.

j_gene | v_gene | CDR3aa
TRBJ2-5 | TRBV14 | CASSQGTGLETQYF
TRBJ2-7 | TRBV23-1 | CASSQKVDSSYEQYF
TRBJ1-2 | TRBV29-1 | CSVPDSHIQPYGYTF
TRBJ2-3 | TRBV2 | CASSGGGRALDTQYF
TRBJ1-4 | TRBV5-6 | CASSSGTGLEKLFF
TRBJ2-7 | TRBV14 | CASSQDVLAGEVKYEQYF
TRBJ2-3 | TRBV14 | CASSQAMGRSTDTQYF
TRBJ2-1 | TRBV27 | CASSPGTLGNEQFF
TRBJ1-1 | TRBV4-1 | CASSQVGGTTEAFF
TRBJ1-5 | TRBV5-5 | CASSLLGTLNQPQHF
TRBJ1-2 | TRBV27 | CASSSPGPGGYTF
TRBJ2-7 | TRBV9 | CASSVGGESYEQYF
TRBJ2-7 | TRBV10-1 | CASSVTVGDEQYF
TRBJ2-7 | TRBV29-1 | CSVVLVAGGPYEQYF
TRBJ2-1 | TRBV27 | CASSLLTANNEQFF
TRBJ1-2 | TRBV9 | CASSVLPPDGYTF
TRBJ2-1 | TRBV9 | CASSVEGQFNNEQFF
TRBJ2-1 | TRBV5-1 | CASTPRVGNEQFF
TRBJ2-7 | TRBV25-1 | CASSGDGYEQYF
TRBJ2-3 | TRBV7-9 | CASSLGPNTDTQYF
TRBJ2-3 | TRBV7-8 | CASSEPLRDSHTDTQYF
TRBJ2-5 | TRBV28 | CASSSKRLLKETQYF
TRBJ2-7 | TRBV6-1 | CASSPINLAAYEQYF